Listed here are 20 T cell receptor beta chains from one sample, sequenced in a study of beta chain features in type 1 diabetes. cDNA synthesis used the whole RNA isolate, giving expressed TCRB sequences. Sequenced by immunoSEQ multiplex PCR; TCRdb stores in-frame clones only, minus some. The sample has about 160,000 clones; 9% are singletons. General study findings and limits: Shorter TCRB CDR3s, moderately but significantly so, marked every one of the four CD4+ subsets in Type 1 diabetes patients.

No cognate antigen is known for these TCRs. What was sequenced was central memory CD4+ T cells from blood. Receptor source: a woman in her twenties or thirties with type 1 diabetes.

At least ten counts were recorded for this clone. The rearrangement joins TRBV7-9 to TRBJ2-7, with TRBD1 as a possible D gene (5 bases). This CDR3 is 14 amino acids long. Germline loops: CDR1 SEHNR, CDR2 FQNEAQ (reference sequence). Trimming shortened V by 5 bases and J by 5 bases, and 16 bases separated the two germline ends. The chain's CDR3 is CASSPRGPPDEQYF. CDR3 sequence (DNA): TGTGCCAGCAGCCCAAGGGGCCCTCCGGACGAGCAGTACTTC. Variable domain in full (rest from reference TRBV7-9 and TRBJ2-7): DTGVSQNPRHKITKRGQNVTFRCDPISEHNRLYWYRQTLGQGPEFLTYFQNEAQLEKSRLLSDRFSAERPKGSFSTLEIQRTEQGDSAMYLCASSPRGPPDEQYFGPGTRLTVT.

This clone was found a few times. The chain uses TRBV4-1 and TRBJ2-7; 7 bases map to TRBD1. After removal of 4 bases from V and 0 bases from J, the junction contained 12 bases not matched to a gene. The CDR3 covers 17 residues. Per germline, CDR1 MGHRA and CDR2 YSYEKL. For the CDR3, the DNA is TGCGCCAGCAGCCGCCTATTCACCGGGACAGACTCCTACGAGCAGTACTTC. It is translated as CASSRLFTGTDSYEQYF.

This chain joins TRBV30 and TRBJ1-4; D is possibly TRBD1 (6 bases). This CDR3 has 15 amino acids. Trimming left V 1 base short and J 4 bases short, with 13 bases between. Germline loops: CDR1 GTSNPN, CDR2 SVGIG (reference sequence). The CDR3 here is CAWSARQALNEKLFF. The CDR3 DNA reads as TGTGCCTGGAGTGCGAGACAGGCGCTTAATGAAAAACTGTTTTTT.

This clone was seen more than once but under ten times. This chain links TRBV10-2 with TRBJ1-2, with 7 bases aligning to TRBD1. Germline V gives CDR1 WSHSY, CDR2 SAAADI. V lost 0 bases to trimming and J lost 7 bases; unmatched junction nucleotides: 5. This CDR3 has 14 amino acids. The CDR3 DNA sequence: TGCGCCAGCAGTGAGTCGGAGGGGGCGGCTGGCTACACCTTC. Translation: CASSESEGAAGYTF.

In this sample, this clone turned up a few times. For the CDR3, the DNA is TGTGCCAGCAGCTTCCTTCCAGGGGAGCAGTACTTC. The encoded protein is CASSFLPGEQYF. The chain links TRBV7-2 to TRBJ2-7; D is possibly TRBD1 (5 bases). CDR1 SGHTA and CDR2 FQGNSA come from the germline V gene. Trimming left V 3 bases short and J 7 bases short, with 10 bases between. The CDR3 runs to 12 residues.

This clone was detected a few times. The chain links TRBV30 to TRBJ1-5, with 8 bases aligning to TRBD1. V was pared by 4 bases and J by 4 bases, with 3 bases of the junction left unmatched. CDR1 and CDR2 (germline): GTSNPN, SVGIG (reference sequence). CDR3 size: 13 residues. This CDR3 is CAWKGTGNQPQHF. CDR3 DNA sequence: TGTGCCTGGAAGGGGACAGGAAATCAGCCCCAGCATTTT.

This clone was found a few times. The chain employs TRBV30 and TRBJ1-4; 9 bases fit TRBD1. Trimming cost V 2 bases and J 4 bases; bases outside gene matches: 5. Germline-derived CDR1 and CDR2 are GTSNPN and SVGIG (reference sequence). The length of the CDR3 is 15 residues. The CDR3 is CAWSPPGQGNEKLFF. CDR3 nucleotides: TGTGCCTGGAGTCCGCCGGGACAGGGTAATGAAAAACTGTTTTTT. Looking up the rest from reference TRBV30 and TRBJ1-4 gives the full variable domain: SQTIHQWPATLVQPVGSPLSLECTVEGTSNPNLYWYRQAAGRGLQLLFYSVGIGQISSEVPQNLSASRPQDRQFILSSKKLLLSDSGFYLCAWSPPGQGNEKLFFGSGTQLSVL.

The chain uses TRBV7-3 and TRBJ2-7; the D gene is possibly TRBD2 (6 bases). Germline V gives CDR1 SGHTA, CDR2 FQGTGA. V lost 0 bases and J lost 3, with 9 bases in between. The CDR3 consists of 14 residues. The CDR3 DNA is TGTGCCAGCAGCTTAACGGGCGGGAACTACGAGCAGTACTTC. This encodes CASSLTGGNYEQYF.

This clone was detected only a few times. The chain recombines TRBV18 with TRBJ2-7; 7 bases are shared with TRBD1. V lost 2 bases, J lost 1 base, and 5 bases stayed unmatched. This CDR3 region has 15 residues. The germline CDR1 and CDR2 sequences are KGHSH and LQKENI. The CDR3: CASSPGTAASYEQYF. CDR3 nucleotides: TGTGCCAGCTCACCAGGGACAGCTGCTTCCTACGAGCAGTACTTC.

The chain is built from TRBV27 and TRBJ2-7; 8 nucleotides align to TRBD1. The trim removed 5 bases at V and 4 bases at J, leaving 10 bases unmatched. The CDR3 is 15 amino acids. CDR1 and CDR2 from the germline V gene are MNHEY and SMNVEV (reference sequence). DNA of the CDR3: TGTGCCAGCAGTAGCACCGGGACAGGTCTTTACGAGCAGTACTTC. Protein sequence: CASSSTGTGLYEQYF.

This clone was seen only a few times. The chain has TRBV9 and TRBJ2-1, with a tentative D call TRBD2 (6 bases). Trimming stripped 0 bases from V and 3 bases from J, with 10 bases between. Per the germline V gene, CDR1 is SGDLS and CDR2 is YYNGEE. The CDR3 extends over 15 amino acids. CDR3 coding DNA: TGTGCCAGCAGCGTAGATAGCGGAGGCTACAATGAGCAGTTCTTC. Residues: CASSVDSGGYNEQFF. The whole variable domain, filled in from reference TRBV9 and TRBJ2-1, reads DSGVTQTPKHLITATGQRVTLRCSPRSGDLSVYWYQQSLDQGLQFLIQYYNGEERAKGNILERFSAQQFPDLHSELNLSSLELGDSALYFCASSVDSGGYNEQFFGPGTRLTVL.

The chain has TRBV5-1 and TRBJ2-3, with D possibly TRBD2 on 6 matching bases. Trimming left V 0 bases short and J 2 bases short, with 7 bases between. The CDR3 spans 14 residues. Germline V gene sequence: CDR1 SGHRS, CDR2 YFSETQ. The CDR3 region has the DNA TGCGCCAGCAGCTTGGGGGGGGTCACAGATACGCAGTATTTT. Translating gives CASSLGGVTDTQYF.

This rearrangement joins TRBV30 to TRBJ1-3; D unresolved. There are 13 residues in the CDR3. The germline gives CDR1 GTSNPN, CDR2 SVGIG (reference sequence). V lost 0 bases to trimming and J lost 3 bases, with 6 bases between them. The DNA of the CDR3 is TGTGCCTGGAGTGTTTCAAATGGAAACACCATATATTTT. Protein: CAWSVSNGNTIYF.

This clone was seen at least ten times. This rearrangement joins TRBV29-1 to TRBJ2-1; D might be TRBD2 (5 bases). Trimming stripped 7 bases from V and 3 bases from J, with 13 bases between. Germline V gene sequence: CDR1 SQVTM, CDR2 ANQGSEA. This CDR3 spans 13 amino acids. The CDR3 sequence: CSAIGGDYNEQFF. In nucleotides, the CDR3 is TGCAGCGCCATAGGAGGCGACTACAATGAGCAGTTCTTC.

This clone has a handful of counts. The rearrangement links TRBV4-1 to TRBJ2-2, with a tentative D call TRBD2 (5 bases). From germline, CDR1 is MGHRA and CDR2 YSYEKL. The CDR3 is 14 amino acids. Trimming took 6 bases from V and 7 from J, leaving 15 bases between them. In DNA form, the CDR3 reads TGCGCCAGCAGTCAAATCCTGGGAGACGGGGAGCTGTTTTTT. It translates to CASSQILGDGELFF.

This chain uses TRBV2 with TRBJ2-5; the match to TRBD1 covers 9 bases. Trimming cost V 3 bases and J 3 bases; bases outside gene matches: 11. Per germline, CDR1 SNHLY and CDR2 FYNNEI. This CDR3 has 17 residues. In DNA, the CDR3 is TGTGCCAGCAGTGACTGGGGGACAGGGAGTCTTAAAGAGACCCAGTACTTC. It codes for CASSDWGTGSLKETQYF.

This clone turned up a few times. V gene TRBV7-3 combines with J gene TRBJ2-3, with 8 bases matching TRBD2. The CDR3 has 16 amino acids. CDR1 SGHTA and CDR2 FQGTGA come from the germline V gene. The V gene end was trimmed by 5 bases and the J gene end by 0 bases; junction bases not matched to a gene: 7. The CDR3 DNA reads TGTGCCAGCAGCGCTTCACTAGCGGCTAGCACAGATACGCAGTATTTT. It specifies CASSASLAASTDTQYF.

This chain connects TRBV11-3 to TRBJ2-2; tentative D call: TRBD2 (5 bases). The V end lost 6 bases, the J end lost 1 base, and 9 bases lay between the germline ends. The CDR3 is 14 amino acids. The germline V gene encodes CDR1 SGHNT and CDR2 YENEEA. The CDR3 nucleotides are TGTGCCAGCAGTATCGGACTGAACACCGGGGAGCTGTTTTTT. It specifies CASSIGLNTGELFF.

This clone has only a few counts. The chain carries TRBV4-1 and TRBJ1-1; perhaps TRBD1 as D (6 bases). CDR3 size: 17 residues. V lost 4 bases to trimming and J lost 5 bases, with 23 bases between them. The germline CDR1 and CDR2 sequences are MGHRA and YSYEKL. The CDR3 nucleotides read TGCGCCAGCAGCCCCTCCCCACACGCCAGGGGAATTACTGAAGCTTTCTTT. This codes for CASSPSPHARGITEAFF.

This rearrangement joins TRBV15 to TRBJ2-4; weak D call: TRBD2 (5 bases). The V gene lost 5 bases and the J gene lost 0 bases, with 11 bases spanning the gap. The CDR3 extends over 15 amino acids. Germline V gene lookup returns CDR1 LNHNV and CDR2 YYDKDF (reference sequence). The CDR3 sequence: CATSSGELAKNIQYF. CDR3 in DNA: TGTGCCACCAGCTCCGGGGAACTAGCCAAAAACATTCAGTACTTC.